The 23 T cell receptor beta chains below all came from one sample that was sequenced in a study of blood T cell repertoires in COVID-19. Repertoires were generated with immunoSEQ multiplex PCR, while TCRdb's copy carries only in-frame clones and drops some. This sample has approximately 120,000 clones; 80% occur once, and the top ten carry around 4.2%. Sequenced: peripheral blood. Receptor source: a human donor in a cohort sampled during active or convalescent COVID-19.

V usage is TRBV15 and J usage is TRBJ2-5, with D possibly being TRBD1 (6 bases). Germline CDR1 reads LNHNV; CDR2 reads YYDKDF (reference sequence). With 3 bases removed from V and 3 bases from J, the gap between germline ends came to 11 bases. CDR3 length: 14 residues. The CDR3 sequence: CATSSRDNKETQYF. The DNA of the CDR3 is TGTGCCACCAGCAGCCGGGACAATAAAGAGACCCAGTACTTC.

This clone was found once. This chain joins TRBV25-1 and TRBJ1-4; D ambiguous. The CDR3 sequence is 13 residues long. CDR1 is MGHDK and CDR2 is SYGVNS in the germline V gene. V shed 8 bases and J shed 8 bases, with 15 bases lying between them. In DNA form, the CDR3 reads TGTGCCAGCCGTCAGGCGCGGGGAGAAAAACTGTTTTTT. Amino acids: CASRQARGEKLFF.

V usage is TRBV12-3 or TRBV12-4 and J usage is TRBJ1-1; unclear D gene. The CDR3 extends over 13 amino acids. V shed 5 bases and J shed 6 bases, with 13 bases lying between them. CDR3 residues: CASSATNPPEAFF. The CDR3 DNA is TGTGCCAGCAGTGCGACAAATCCGCCTGAAGCTTTCTTT.

The rearrangement links TRBV11-3 to TRBJ2-3; D remains unclear. The ends were cut back, 5 bases at V and 0 bases at J, with 9 bases in the middle. This CDR3 region has 14 residues. Germline CDR1 and CDR2: SGHNT and YENEEA. In DNA, the CDR3 is TGTGCCAGCAGCAGACTTTCTAGCACAGATACGCAGTATTTT. This codes for CASSRLSSTDTQYF.

The chain joins TRBV5-8 to TRBJ1-2, with D perhaps matching TRBD1 (6 bases). V lost 4 bases and J lost 8, with 15 bases in between. CDR3 size: 13 residues. The germline V gene encodes CDR1 SGHTS and CDR2 YDEGEE. The CDR3 spells CASSRDRQPGYTF. CDR3 coding DNA: TGTGCCAGCAGCCGTGACAGGCAGCCGGGCTACACCTTC. The full variable domain, in which reference TRBV5-8 and TRBJ1-2 provide the parts outside the CDR3, is EAGVTQSPTHLIKTRGQQATLRCSPISGHTSVYWYQQALGLGLQFLLWYDEGEERNRGNFPPRFSGRQFPNYSSELNVNALELEDSALYLCASSRDRQPGYTFGSGTRLTVV.

This clone was counted at least ten times. The chain has TRBV20-1 and TRBJ2-7; 8 bases match TRBD1. Trimming at V came to 6 bases and at J to 0 bases, leaving 7 bases not matched to a gene. This CDR3 is built from 14 residues. Germline loops: CDR1 DFQATT, CDR2 SNEGSKA (reference sequence). This CDR3 is CSASTGGSSYEQYF. The CDR3 DNA reads as TGCAGTGCAAGTACAGGGGGTAGCTCCTACGAGCAGTACTTC.

V gene TRBV3-1 (or the pseudogene TRBV3-2) combines with J gene TRBJ2-3; 11 nucleotides agree with TRBD2. V trimming: 0 bases; J trimming: 6 bases; junction bases outside the gene matches: 8. Germline CDR1 is LGHDT and CDR2 is YNNKEL (reference sequence). The CDR3 has 17 residues. The CDR3 protein is CASSQETSGEGVDTQYF. CDR3 bases: TGTGCCAGCAGCCAAGAGACTAGCGGGGAGGGGGTTGATACGCAGTATTTT.

The chain uses TRBV7-3 and TRBJ2-2; 13 bases match TRBD2. Per the germline V gene, CDR1 is SGHTA and CDR2 is FQGTGA. The junction had 15 bases not matched to a gene; V was cut back by 5 bases and J by 6 bases. This CDR3 region has 19 residues. This CDR3 reads CASSDNRLAGGLGAGELFF. In DNA, the CDR3 is TGTGCCAGCAGCGACAACCGACTAGCGGGAGGCTTGGGGGCCGGGGAGCTGTTTTTT.

The V call is TRBV27, the J call TRBJ2-1; tentatively, D is TRBD2 (5 bases). The CDR3 spans 16 residues. Germline CDR1 reads MNHEY; CDR2 reads SMNVEV (reference sequence). V was pared by 5 bases and J by 6 bases, with 20 bases between. The CDR3 DNA reads as TGTGCCAGCAGTCCTCTCATAGCGCCTAATGTCAATGAGCAGTTCTTC. Amino acid sequence: CASSPLIAPNVNEQFF.

This clone was counted a single time. This sequence joins TRBV9 and TRBJ2-3; no clear D. The CDR3 runs to 14 residues. The V gene lost 1 base and the J gene lost 4 bases, with 10 bases spanning the gap. The V gene's germline CDR1 is SGDLS and CDR2 YYNGEE. The CDR3 sequence is CASSVRVAPDTQYF. The CDR3 DNA reads TGTGCCAGCAGCGTACGGGTAGCCCCAGATACGCAGTATTTT. The full variable domain, its missing parts supplied by reference TRBV9 and TRBJ2-3, is DSGVTQTPKHLITATGQRVTLRCSPRSGDLSVYWYQQSLDQGLQFLIQYYNGEERAKGNILERFSAQQFPDLHSELNLSSLELGDSALYFCASSVRVAPDTQYFGPGTRLTVL.

The chain recombines TRBV12-5 with TRBJ1-2, with TRBD1 identical over 9 bases. Germline CDR1 and CDR2: LGHNT and FRNRAP. Trimming cost V 6 bases and J 7 bases; bases outside gene matches: 6. The CDR3 extends over 13 amino acids. In DNA form, the CDR3 reads TGTGCTAGTGGGCCCGGGACAGGGAGTGGCTACACCTTC. This encodes CASGPGTGSGYTF.

This clone has only one observation. The V and J genes are TRBV5-4 and TRBJ2-1; TRBD2 agrees at 8 bases. The CDR3 consists of 17 residues. Trimming took 1 base from V and 8 from J; bases not matched to a gene: 14. Per germline, CDR1 SGHNT and CDR2 YYREEE (reference sequence). The CDR3 protein is CASSLLGPGGPGDEQFF. DNA for the CDR3: TGTGCCAGCAGCTTGCTTGGACCGGGAGGGCCGGGAGATGAGCAGTTCTTC.

In its sample, this clone was seen once. The rearrangement joins TRBV4-2 to TRBJ2-3; 9 bases map to TRBD1. The germline V gene encodes CDR1 LGHNA and CDR2 YNFKEQ. The CDR3 covers 16 residues. Unmatched junction bases numbered 5, after V lost 4 bases and J lost 0 bases. The CDR3 region has the DNA TGTGCCAGCAGCCTATCCGGGACAGGGAGCACAGATACGCAGTATTTT. Its protein is CASSLSGTGSTDTQYF.

This chain links TRBV4-1 with TRBJ2-2; TRBD2 aligns across 9 bases. This CDR3 has 18 amino acids. Per germline, CDR1 MGHRA and CDR2 YSYEKL. J gave up 5 bases and V 3 bases, and 13 bases lay outside the gene matches. CDR3 sequence (DNA): TGCGCCAGCAGCCATACTTTCCGCGGGGGGGTGCGTACCGGGGAGCTGTTTTTT. Amino acids: CASSHTFRGGVRTGELFF.

The chain recombines TRBV13 with TRBJ1-5, with 8 positions matching TRBD1. CDR1 is PRHDT and CDR2 is FYEKMQ in the germline V gene (reference sequence). This CDR3 is built from 13 residues. The junction had 3 bases not matched to a gene; V was cut back by 5 bases and J by 6 bases. The CDR3 here is CASSIQGAQPQHF. CDR3 bases: TGTGCCAGCAGCATCCAGGGGGCTCAGCCCCAGCATTTT.

The chain employs TRBV11-2 and TRBJ2-7; 7 bases fit TRBD2. V was pared by 5 bases and J by 0 bases, with 7 bases of the junction left unmatched. CDR1 and CDR2 from the germline V gene are SGHAT and FQNNGV. The CDR3 totals 15 residues. The CDR3 bases are TGTGCCAGCAGCCAAAGCGGGGCCAACTCCTACGAGCAGTACTTC. Protein: CASSQSGANSYEQYF. The entire variable domain, with the rest obtained from reference TRBV11-2 and TRBJ2-7, is as follows: EAGVAQSPRYKIIEKRQSVAFWCNPISGHATLYWYQQILGQGPKLLIQFQNNGVVDDSQLPKDRFSAERLKGVDSTLKIQPAKLEDSAVYLCASSQSGANSYEQYFGPGTRLTVT.

This clone was found a few times. The chain combines TRBV4-3 with TRBJ2-1, with a possible D match to TRBD2 (6 bases). Trimming left V 1 base short and J 2 bases short, with 21 bases between. This CDR3 has 19 amino acids. Germline V gene sequence: CDR1 LGHNA, CDR2 YSLEER. DNA for the CDR3: TGCGCCAGCAGCCAAGGGTTCTCCTGGGAGGCCATCACCTACAATGAGCAGTTCTTC. Its translation: CASSQGFSWEAITYNEQFF.

As for this clone: An end of the junction does not agree with germline; a read error may underlie this. This chain joins TRBV5-1 and TRBJ1-4, with 9 bases aligning to TRBD1. Germline CDR1 reads SGHRS; CDR2 reads YFSETQ. The CDR3 is made up of 14 amino acids. CDR3 in amino acids: CASSPNQGGDRAIF. CDR3 in DNA: TGCGCCAGCAGCCCCAACCAGGGGGGGGACAGGGCTATCTTT.

Written as DNA, the CDR3 is TGTGCCAGCAGCGCCCGAGTGACAGGGGGTTCACCCCTCCACTTT. Encoded protein: CASSARVTGGSPLHF. This chain links TRBV9 with TRBJ1-6, with 9 bases fitting TRBD1. Germline V gene lookup returns CDR1 SGDLS and CDR2 YYNGEE. The V gene end was trimmed by 3 bases and the J gene end by 9 bases; junction bases not matched to a gene: 7. This CDR3 has 15 residues.

The chain employs TRBV19 and TRBJ2-2; maybe TRBD1 (6 bases). The CDR3 is 14 amino acids. The germline V gene encodes CDR1 LNHDA and CDR2 SQIVND (reference sequence). The V end was cut by 1 base, the J end by 6 bases, with 9 bases between. This CDR3 is CASSIVTGPGELFF. CDR3 nucleotide sequence: TGTGCCAGTAGTATAGTGACAGGACCCGGGGAGCTGTTTTTT. The full variable domain, with the rest looked up from reference TRBV19 and TRBJ2-2, is DGGITQSPKYLFRKEGQNVTLSCEQNLNHDAMYWYRQDPGQGLRLIYYSQIVNDFQKGDIAEGYSVSREKKESFPLTVTSAQKNPTAFYLCASSIVTGPGELFFGEGSRLTVL.

The J gene is TRBJ1-6, the V gene TRBV6-5; the D is unclear. This CDR3 is built from 15 residues. The V and J ends lost 5 bases and 0 bases respectively, with 8 bases between them. Looked up from germline, CDR1 is MNHEY and CDR2 is SVGAGI. In nucleotides, the CDR3 is TGTGCCAGCAGTCTATCTCGCTCCTATAATTCACCCCTCCACTTT. Translation gives CASSLSRSYNSPLHF.

This sequence joins TRBV19 and TRBJ2-7; 9 bases fit TRBD2. V gave up 6 bases and J gave up 1 base; unmatched junction bases: 7. The CDR3 sequence is 15 residues long. The germline V gene has CDR1 LNHDA and CDR2 SQIVND (reference sequence). Here the CDR3 reads CASSTRTSASYEQYF. In nucleotides, the CDR3 is TGTGCCAGTAGCACCAGGACTAGCGCTTCCTACGAGCAGTACTTC.

The V call is TRBV7-3, the J call TRBJ2-2, with a tentative D call TRBD1 (5 bases). The CDR3 has 17 residues. V lost 3 bases and J 4 bases, leaving 18 bases between the germline ends. Germline CDR1 SGHTA, CDR2 FQGTGA. CDR3 amino acids: CASSFQGPTIITGELFF. In DNA form, the CDR3 reads TGTGCCAGCAGCTTCCAGGGTCCAACTATTATCACCGGGGAGCTGTTTTTT.